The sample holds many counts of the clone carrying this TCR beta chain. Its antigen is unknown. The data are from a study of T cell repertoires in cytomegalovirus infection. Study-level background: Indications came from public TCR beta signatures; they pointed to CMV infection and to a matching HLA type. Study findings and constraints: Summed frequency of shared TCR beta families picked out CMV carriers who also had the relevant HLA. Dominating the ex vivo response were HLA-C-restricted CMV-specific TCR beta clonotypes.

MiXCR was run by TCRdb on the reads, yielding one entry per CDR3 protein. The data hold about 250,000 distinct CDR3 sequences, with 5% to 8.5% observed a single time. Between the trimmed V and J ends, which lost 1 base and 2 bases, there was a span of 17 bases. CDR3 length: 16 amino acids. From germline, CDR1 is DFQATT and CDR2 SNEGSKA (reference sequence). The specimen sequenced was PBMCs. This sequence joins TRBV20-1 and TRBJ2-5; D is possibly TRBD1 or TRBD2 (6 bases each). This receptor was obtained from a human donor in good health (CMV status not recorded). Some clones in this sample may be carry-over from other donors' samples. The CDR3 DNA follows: TGCAGTGCTAGAGCCCCTGAGGGGGGACATCAAGAGACCCAGTACTTC. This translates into CSARAPEGGHQETQYF.